A selection of T cell receptor beta chains follows, all from one sample in a study of cytomegalovirus exposure and HLA in healthy donors. Some clones are missing from TCRdb's copy, which holds only in-frame ones; the method was immunoSEQ multiplex PCR. Of some 150,000 clones detected, about 61% appear once; the ten largest clones hold 2% to 3%. Specimen: PBMCs. All receptors derive from a woman aged 35 to 49 in good health and CMV-seronegative. The CDR3 runs from the conserved cysteine through the conserved F or W. Each record gives: clone size, V gene, D gene, J gene, CDR3 DNA, CDR3 protein. A D gene is named only where the DNA matches it firmly. Only part of the rows carry a size: once, few, many, or a class if the clone is expanded.

>.|TRBV6-5|.|TRBJ1-5
TGTGCCAGCTCCGCGGCTTATAGCAATCAGCCCCAGCATTTT
CASSAAYSNQPQHF
>few|TRBV28|.|TRBJ2-7
TGTGCCAGCAGTTTCCCAGGGGCACGCTACGAGCAGTACTTC
CASSFPGARYEQYF
>.|TRBV9|TRBD1|TRBJ2-3
TGTGCCAGCAACAAGGGACAGGCAGTCACAGATACGCAGTATTTT
CASNKGQAVTDTQYF
>few|TRBV5-1|TRBD1|TRBJ2-7
TGCGCCAGCAGCTTGGCCCTGGGACAGGGGGCATGGGAGCAGTACTTC
CASSLALGQGAWEQYF
>.|TRBV6-6|TRBD1|TRBJ2-1
TGTGCCAGCAGTTTATCGACAGGGAACAATGAGCAGTTCTTC
CASSLSTGNNEQFF
>.|TRBV19|TRBD2|TRBJ2-5
TGTGCCAGTAGTTTATTAGCGGGGGGGCCAGACCAAGGGACCCAGTACTTC
CASSLLAGGPDQGTQYF
>.|TRBV27|.|TRBJ1-2
TGTGCCAGCAGTTTATCTGGTAGTGGCTACACCTTC
CASSLSGSGYTF
>.|TRBV23-1|.|TRBJ1-1
TGCGCCAGCCTTCGACTGACCCGAGAGGAAGCTTTCTTT
CASLRLTREEAFF
>.|TRBV6-5|.|TRBJ1-3
TGTGCCAGCAGTTATTACAGGAGCTCTGGAAACACCATATATTTT
CASSYYRSSGNTIYF
>few|TRBV5-8|TRBD1|TRBJ2-7
TGTGCCAGCAGCTTGGCCGGGACAGACTACTACGAGCAGTACTTC
CASSLAGTDYYEQYF
>.|TRBV28|.|TRBJ2-2
TGTGCCAGCAGATTGGCCCTTCCCGGGGAGCTGTTTTTT
CASRLALPGELFF
>few|TRBV4-1|.|TRBJ1-1
TGCGCCAGCAGCCAAGATCGGGGGACTGAAGCTTTCTTT
CASSQDRGTEAFF
>.|TRBV5-4|.|TRBJ2-2
TGTGCCAGCAGCTTGGCCAGGCGACCCGGGGAGCTGTTTTTT
CASSLARRPGELFF
>few|TRBV27|.|TRBJ1-1
TGTGCCAGCAGGCCGGTCGTTCCCAGAGAGGGAGCTTTCTTT
CASRPVVPREGAFF
>.|TRBV6-5|TRBD1|TRBJ1-2
TGTGCCAGCAGTCGCCTACAGGGGGCCGCGGGCTACACCTTC
CASSRLQGAAGYTF
>.|TRBV27|TRBD1|TRBJ1-4
TGTGCCAGCAGTTTATATGGACAGGGGGCGAGGGAAAAACTGTTTTTT
CASSLYGQGAREKLFF
>.|TRBV7-8|.|TRBJ2-1
TGTGCCAGCAGCTTAGGATCGGGGAGTGAGCAGTTCTTC
CASSLGSGSEQFF
>.|TRBV7-9|.|TRBJ1-1
TGTGCCAGCAGCTTAGGCCGGGGAAAGTTCACTGAAGCTTTCTTT
CASSLGRGKFTEAFF
>.|TRBV19|.|TRBJ2-3
TGTGCCAGTAGTACCGGTCTTACGCAGTATTTT
CASSTGLTQYF
>once|TRBV11-2|.|TRBJ2-7
TGTGCCAGCAGCAGAAACGAGGCCGCCCCGTCCTACGAGCAGTACTTC
CASSRNEAAPSYEQYF
>.|TRBV9|.|TRBJ2-3
TGTGCCAGCAGCGCTAGGCAGGGAATTGAGGCAGATACGCAGTATTTT
CASSARQGIEADTQYF
>.|TRBV7-8|.|TRBJ1-2
TGTGCCAGCAGCTTAGTAGCCAGGGCTAACTATGGCTACACCTTC
CASSLVARANYGYTF
>few|TRBV29-1|.|TRBJ2-4
TGCAGCGTTGCCCCGGACACGACGGTAAACATTCAGTACTTC
CSVAPDTTVNIQYF
>few|TRBV28|.|TRBJ1-2
TGTGCCAGCAGTTTATCCAGGGGATTTCGCTATGGCTACACCTTC
CASSLSRGFRYGYTF
>.|TRBV30|.|TRBJ2-7
TGTGCCTGGAGTGTACAAGGGACACTGTTCACCTACGAGCAGTACTTC
CAWSVQGTLFTYEQYF
>.|TRBV19|.|TRBJ2-2
TGTGCCAGTAGGCGGGACAGCCTGCCTGCGAACACCGGGGAGCTGTTTTTT
CASRRDSLPANTGELFF
>.|TRBV19|.|TRBJ2-7
TGTGCCAGTACCGGGAGAGGCTCCTACGAGCAGTACTTC
CASTGRGSYEQYF
>.|TRBV11-3|TRBD2|TRBJ2-2
TGTGCCAGCAGCTTTGAAGGGCGGGGGGGCCTTAGTACCGGGGAGCTGTTTTTT
CASSFEGRGGLSTGELFF
>.|TRBV4-3|TRBD2|TRBJ2-7
TGCGCCAGCAGCCAAGGGCGGAGCGGGGACTACGAGCAGTACTTC
CASSQGRSGDYEQYF